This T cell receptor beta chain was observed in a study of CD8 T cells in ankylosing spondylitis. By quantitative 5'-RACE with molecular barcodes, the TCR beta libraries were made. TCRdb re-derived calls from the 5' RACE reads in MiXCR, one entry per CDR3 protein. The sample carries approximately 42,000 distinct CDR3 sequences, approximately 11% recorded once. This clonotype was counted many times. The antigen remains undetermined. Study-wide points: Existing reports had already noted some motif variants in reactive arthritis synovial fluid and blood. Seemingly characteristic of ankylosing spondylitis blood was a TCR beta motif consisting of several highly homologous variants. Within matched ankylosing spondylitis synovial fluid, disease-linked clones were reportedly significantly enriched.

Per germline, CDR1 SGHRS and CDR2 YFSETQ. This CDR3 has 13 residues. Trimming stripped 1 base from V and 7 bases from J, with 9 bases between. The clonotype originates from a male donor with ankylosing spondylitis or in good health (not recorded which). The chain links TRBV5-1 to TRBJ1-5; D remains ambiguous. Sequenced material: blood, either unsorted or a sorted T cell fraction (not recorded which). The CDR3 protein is CASSLYGPQPQHF. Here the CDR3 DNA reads TGCGCCAGCAGCTTGTACGGTCCCCAGCCCCAGCATTTT.